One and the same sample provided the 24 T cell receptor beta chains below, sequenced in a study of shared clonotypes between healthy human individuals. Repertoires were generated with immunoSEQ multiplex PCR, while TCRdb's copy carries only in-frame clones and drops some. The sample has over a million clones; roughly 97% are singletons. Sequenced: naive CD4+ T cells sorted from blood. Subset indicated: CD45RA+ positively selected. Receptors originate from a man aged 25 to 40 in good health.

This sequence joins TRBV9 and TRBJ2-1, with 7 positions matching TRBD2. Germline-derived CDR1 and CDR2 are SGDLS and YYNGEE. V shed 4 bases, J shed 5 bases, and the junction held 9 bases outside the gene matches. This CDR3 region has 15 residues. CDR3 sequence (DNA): TGTGCCAGCAGCCTGGGGAGGGGCCTAGACAATGAGCAGTTCTTC. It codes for CASSLGRGLDNEQFF. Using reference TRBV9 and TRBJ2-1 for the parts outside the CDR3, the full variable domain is DSGVTQTPKHLITATGQRVTLRCSPRSGDLSVYWYQQSLDQGLQFLIQYYNGEERAKGNILERFSAQQFPDLHSELNLSSLELGDSALYFCASSLGRGLDNEQFFGPGTRLTVL.

The CDR3 region has the DNA TGCGCCAGCAGCTGGACTAGCGGGGGCTACGAGCAGTACTTC. Translation: CASSWTSGGYEQYF. V gene TRBV5-1 combines with J gene TRBJ2-7; 13 bases agree with TRBD2. V shed 3 bases and J 3 bases; nucleotides not matched to a gene: 0. The CDR3 has 14 amino acids. Germline V CDR1 and CDR2: SGHRS, YFSETQ. The full variable domain, rest sourced from reference TRBV5-1 and TRBJ2-7, is KAGVTQTPRYLIKTRGQQVTLSCSPISGHRSVSWYQQTPGQGLQFLFEYFSETQRNKGNFPGRFSGRQFSNSRSEMNVSTLELGDSALYLCASSWTSGGYEQYFGPGTRLTVT.

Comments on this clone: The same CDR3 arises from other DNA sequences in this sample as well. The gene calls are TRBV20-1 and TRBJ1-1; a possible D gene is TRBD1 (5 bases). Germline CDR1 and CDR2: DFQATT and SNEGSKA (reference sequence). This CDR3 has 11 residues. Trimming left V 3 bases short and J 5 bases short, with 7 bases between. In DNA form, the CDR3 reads TGCAGTGCTAGCGGGGGGACTGAAGCTTTCTTT. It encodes CSASGGTEAFF.

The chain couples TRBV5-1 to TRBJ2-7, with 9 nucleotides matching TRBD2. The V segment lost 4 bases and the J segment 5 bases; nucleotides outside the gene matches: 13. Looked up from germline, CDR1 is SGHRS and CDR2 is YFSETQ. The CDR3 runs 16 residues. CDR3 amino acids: CASSIPSSGALDEQYF. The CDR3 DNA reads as TGCGCCAGCAGCATACCTTCTAGCGGGGCCCTGGACGAGCAGTACTTC.

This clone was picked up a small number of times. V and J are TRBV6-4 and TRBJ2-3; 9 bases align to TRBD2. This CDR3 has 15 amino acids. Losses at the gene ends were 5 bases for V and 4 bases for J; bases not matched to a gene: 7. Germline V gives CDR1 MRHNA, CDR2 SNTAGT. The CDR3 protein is CASSPIAGAADTQYF. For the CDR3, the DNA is TGTGCCAGCAGTCCAATAGCGGGGGCTGCAGATACGCAGTATTTT.

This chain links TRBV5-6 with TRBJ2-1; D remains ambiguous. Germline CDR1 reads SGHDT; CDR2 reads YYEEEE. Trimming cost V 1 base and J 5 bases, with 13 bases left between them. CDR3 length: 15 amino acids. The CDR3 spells CASSLNPRGNNEQFF. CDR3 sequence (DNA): TGTGCCAGCAGCTTGAACCCCCGTGGGAACAATGAGCAGTTCTTC.

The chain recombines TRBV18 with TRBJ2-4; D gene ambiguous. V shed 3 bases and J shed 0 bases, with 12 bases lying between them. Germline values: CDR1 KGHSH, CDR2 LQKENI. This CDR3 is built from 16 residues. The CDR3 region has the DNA TGTGCCAGCTCACCCGATCGAGAGATAGCCAAAAACATTCAGTACTTC. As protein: CASSPDREIAKNIQYF.

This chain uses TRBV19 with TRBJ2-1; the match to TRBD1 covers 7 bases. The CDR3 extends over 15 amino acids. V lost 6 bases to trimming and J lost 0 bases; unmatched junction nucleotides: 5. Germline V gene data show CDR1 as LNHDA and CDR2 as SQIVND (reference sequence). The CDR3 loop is CASRGGFNSYNEQFF. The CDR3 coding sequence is TGTGCCAGTAGAGGGGGCTTTAACTCCTACAATGAGCAGTTCTTC.

CDR3 protein: CASSPIGNEQFF. Here the CDR3 DNA reads TGTGCCAGCAGCCCAATAGGGAATGAGCAGTTCTTC. The chain employs TRBV5-5 and TRBJ2-1, with D unclear. The CDR3 has 12 residues. Germline CDR1 reads SGHKS; CDR2 reads YYEKEE (reference sequence). V lost 4 bases to trimming and J lost 7 bases, with 9 bases between them.

CDR3 sequence: CASSRGRDRYQETQYF. For the CDR3, the DNA is TGTGCCAGCAGCAGAGGCCGGGACAGGTACCAAGAGACCCAGTACTTC. The rearrangement uses TRBV9 and TRBJ2-5; 8 nucleotides match TRBD1. CDR3 length equals 16 residues. The trim removed 4 bases at V and 0 bases at J, leaving 8 bases unmatched. Germline lookup yields CDR1 SGDLS and CDR2 YYNGEE.

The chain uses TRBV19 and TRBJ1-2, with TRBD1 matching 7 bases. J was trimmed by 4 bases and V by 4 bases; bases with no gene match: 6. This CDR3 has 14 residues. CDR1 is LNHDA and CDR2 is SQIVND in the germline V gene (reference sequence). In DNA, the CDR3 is TGTGCCAGTAGTAGACAGGGAGACGGCTATGGCTACACCTTC. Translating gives CASSRQGDGYGYTF.

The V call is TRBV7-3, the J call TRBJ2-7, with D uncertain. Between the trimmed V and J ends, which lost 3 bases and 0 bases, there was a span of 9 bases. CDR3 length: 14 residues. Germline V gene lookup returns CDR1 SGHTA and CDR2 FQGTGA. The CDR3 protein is CASSLGLPSYEQYF. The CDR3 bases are TGTGCCAGCAGCTTGGGTCTACCCTCCTACGAGCAGTACTTC. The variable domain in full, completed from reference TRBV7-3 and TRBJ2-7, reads GAGVSQTPSNKVTEKGKYVELRCDPISGHTALYWYRQSLGQGPEFLIYFQGTGAADDSGLPNDRFFAVRPEGSVSTLKIQRTERGDSAVYLCASSLGLPSYEQYFGPGTRLTVT.

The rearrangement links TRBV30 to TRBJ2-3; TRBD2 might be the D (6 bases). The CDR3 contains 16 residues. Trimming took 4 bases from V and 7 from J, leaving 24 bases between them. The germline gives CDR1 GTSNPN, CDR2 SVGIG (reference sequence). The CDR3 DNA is TGTGCCTGGACGCCCTCATTAGCGCTGGGCGGGAATACGCAGTATTTT. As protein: CAWTPSLALGGNTQYF.

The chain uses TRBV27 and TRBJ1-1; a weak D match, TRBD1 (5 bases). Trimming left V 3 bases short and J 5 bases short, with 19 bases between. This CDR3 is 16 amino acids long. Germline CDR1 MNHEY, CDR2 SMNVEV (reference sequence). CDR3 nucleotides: TGTGCCAGCAGTTTCCCGGGGGGACCGCGGGGGACTGAAGCTTTCTTT. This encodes CASSFPGGPRGTEAFF.

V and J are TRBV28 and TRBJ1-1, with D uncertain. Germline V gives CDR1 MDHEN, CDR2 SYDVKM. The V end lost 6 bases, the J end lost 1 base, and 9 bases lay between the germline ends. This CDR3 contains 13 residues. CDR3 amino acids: CASRGMGNTEAFF. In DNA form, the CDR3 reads TGTGCCAGCAGAGGGATGGGGAACACTGAAGCTTTCTTT.

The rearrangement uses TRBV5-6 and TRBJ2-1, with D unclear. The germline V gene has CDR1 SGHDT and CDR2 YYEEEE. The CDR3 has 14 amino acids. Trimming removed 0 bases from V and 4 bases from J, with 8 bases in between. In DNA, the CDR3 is TGTGCCAGCAGCTTGGGGACGGAATACAATGAGCAGTTCTTC. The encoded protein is CASSLGTEYNEQFF.

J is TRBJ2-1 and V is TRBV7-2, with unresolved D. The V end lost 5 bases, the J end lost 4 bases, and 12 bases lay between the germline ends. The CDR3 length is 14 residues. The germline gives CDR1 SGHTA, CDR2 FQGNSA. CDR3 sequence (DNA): TGTGCCAGCAGCCCCGGTGGGCTATACAATGAGCAGTTCTTC. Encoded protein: CASSPGGLYNEQFF.

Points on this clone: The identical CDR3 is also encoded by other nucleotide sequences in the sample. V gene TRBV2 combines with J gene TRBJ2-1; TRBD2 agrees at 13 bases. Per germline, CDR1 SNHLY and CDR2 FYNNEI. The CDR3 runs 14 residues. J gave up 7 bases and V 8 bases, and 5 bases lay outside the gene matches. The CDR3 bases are TGTGCCAGCCGTAGACTAGCGGGAGGAAATGAGCAGTTCTTC. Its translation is CASRRLAGGNEQFF.

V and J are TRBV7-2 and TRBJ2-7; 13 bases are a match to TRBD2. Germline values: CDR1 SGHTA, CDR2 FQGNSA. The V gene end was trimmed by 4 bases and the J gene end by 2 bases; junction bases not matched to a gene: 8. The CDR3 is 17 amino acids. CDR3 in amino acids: CASSSGTSGIGTYEQYF. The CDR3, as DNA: TGTGCCAGCAGCTCCGGGACTAGCGGGATCGGAACCTACGAGCAGTACTTC.

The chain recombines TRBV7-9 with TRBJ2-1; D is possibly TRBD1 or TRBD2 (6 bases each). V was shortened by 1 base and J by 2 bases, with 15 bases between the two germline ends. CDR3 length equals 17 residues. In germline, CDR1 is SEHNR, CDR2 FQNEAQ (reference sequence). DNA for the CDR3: TGTGCCAGCAGCTTAGTGGGCGGAGGGGGACCCTACAATGAGCAGTTCTTC. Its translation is CASSLVGGGGPYNEQFF.

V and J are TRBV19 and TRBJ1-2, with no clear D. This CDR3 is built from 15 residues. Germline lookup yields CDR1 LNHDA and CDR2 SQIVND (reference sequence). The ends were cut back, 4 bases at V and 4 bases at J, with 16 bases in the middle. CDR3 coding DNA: TGTGCCAGTAGTACCGGGTTTGCGGGCATCTATGGCTACACCTTC. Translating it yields CASSTGFAGIYGYTF.

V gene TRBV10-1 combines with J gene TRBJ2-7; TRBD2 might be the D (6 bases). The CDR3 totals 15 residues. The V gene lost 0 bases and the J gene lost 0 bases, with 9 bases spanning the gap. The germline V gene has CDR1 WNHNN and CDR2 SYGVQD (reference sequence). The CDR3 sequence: CASSESIAVSYEQYF. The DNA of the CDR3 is TGCGCCAGCAGTGAGTCAATAGCGGTCTCCTACGAGCAGTACTTC.

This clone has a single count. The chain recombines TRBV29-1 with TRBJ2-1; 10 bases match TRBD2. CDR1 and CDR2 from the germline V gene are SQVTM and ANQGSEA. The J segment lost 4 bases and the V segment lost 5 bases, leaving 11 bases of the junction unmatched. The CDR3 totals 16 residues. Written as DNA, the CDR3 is TGCAGCGTTCTCGGGTTAGCGGGAGGAGGTTACAATGAGCAGTTCTTC. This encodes CSVLGLAGGGYNEQFF.

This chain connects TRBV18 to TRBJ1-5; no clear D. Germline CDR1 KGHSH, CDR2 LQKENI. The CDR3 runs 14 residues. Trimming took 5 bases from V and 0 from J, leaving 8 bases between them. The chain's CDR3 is CASSAVGSNQPQHF. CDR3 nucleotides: TGTGCCAGCTCAGCTGTCGGTAGCAATCAGCCCCAGCATTTT.